Shown below are 23 T cell receptor beta chains from a single sample sequenced in a study of OX40 agonist ivuxolimab in advanced cancers. Profiling relied on immunoSEQ multiplex PCR, and the TCRdb table lists in-frame clones only, not all of them. This repertoire shows 55,000 to 80,000 clones, approximately 85% found once; its top ten account for over 7.5%. The source material was CD4+ or CD8+ T cells sorted from blood, sampled in a trial of the OX40 agonist ivuxolimab. These receptors were taken from an adult with an advanced solid tumor such as melanoma, head and neck, liver or kidney cancer.

This sequence joins TRBV5-6 and TRBJ2-3; D not certain. This CDR3 is built from 13 residues. CDR1 is SGHDT and CDR2 is YYEEEE in the germline V gene. The V end was cut by 0 bases, the J end by 0 bases, with 2 bases between. Written as DNA, the CDR3 is TGTGCCAGCAGCTTGGGCAGCACAGATACGCAGTATTTT. Protein sequence: CASSLGSTDTQYF.

This clone was observed a handful of times. The V and J genes are TRBV25-1 and TRBJ2-3; D remains ambiguous. The length of the CDR3 is 16 residues. Per the germline V gene, CDR1 is MGHDK and CDR2 is SYGVNS. Trimming cost V 4 bases and J 4 bases, with 18 bases left between them. The CDR3 DNA sequence: TGTGCCAGCAGTGGCCCCCCAGGAGCGAGCCCAGATACGCAGTATTTT. Translating it yields CASSGPPGASPDTQYF.

This chain connects TRBV19 to TRBJ2-7; no clear D. The CDR3 sequence is 14 residues long. The ends were cut back, 2 bases at V and 2 bases at J, with 10 bases in the middle. The germline V gene encodes CDR1 LNHDA and CDR2 SQIVND (reference sequence). The CDR3, as DNA: TGTGCCAGTAGTATAACGGGCAGCACCTACGAGCAGTACTTC. Encoded protein: CASSITGSTYEQYF.

The chain uses TRBV7-8 and TRBJ2-1, with 12 bases lining up with TRBD2. The CDR3 is 17 residues long. Germline trimming cut 0 bases from V and 1 base from J; bases unmatched to any gene: 1. Germline CDR1 SGHVS, CDR2 FQNEAQ. CDR3 region: CASSLAGTSGSYNEQFF. CDR3 nucleotides: TGTGCCAGCAGCTTAGCCGGGACTAGCGGGTCCTACAATGAGCAGTTCTTC.

Only a few counts were recorded for this clone. The identical CDR3 is also encoded by other nucleotide sequences in the sample. This chain uses TRBV18 with TRBJ1-5; 8 bases match TRBD1. V was clipped by 6 bases and J by 2 bases; unmatched bases: 6. This CDR3 is 15 amino acids long. Germline values: CDR1 KGHSH, CDR2 LQKENI. CDR3 protein: CASSLDRGGNQPQHF. In DNA form, the CDR3 reads TGTGCCAGCTCCCTTGACAGGGGCGGCAATCAGCCCCAGCATTTT.

The chain combines TRBV19 with TRBJ1-5; 8 bases fit TRBD1. From germline, CDR1 is LNHDA and CDR2 SQIVND (reference sequence). V shed 6 bases, J shed 7 bases, and the junction held 14 bases outside the gene matches. This CDR3 is built from 16 residues. As DNA, the CDR3 is TGTGCCAGTAGAAAAAACAGGGGGGCATCAGGACAGCCCCAGCATTTT. It is translated as CASRKNRGASGQPQHF. Combining the CDR3 with reference TRBV19 and TRBJ1-5 gives the whole variable domain DGGITQSPKYLFRKEGQNVTLSCEQNLNHDAMYWYRQDPGQGLRLIYYSQIVNDFQKGDIAEGYSVSREKKESFPLTVTSAQKNPTAFYLCASRKNRGASGQPQHFGDGTRLSIL.

This chain joins TRBV20-1 and TRBJ1-2; D is unresolved. The CDR3 contains 11 residues. The V gene lost 3 bases and the J gene lost 8 bases, with 10 bases spanning the gap. Germline V lookup: CDR1 DFQATT, CDR2 SNEGSKA (reference sequence). CDR3 coding DNA: TGCAGTGCTAGGATCCTTGGGGGCTACACCTTC. Translated: CSARILGGYTF.

V is TRBV5-4 and J is TRBJ2-2; D unclear. V was shortened by 2 bases and J by 1 base, with 6 bases between the two germline ends. This CDR3 contains 14 residues. The V gene's germline CDR1 is SGHNT and CDR2 YYREEE (reference sequence). The CDR3 DNA follows: TGTGCCAGCAGCTTAAGCGAGAACACCGGGGAGCTGTTTTTT. This sequence encodes CASSLSENTGELFF.

The chain recombines TRBV25-1 with TRBJ2-5; D is unresolved. The germline V and J ends were trimmed by 2 bases and 4 bases, with 8 bases remaining between them. CDR1 is MGHDK and CDR2 is SYGVNS in the germline V gene. The CDR3 extends over 13 amino acids. The CDR3 protein is CASSERLVETQYF. Here the CDR3 DNA reads TGTGCCAGCAGTGAACGGCTCGTAGAGACCCAGTACTTC.

The V and J genes are TRBV28 and TRBJ2-1, with unresolved D. Germline V gene lookup returns CDR1 MDHEN and CDR2 SYDVKM. Trimming shortened V by 1 base and J by 4 bases, and 2 bases separated the two germline ends. The CDR3 is 12 amino acids. The CDR3 DNA is TGTGCCAGCAGTTTATCGTACAATGAGCAGTTCTTC. Translated: CASSLSYNEQFF.

In its sample, this clone was seen many times. V usage is TRBV28 and J usage is TRBJ1-5; D perhaps matches TRBD1 (5 bases). Germline V gives CDR1 MDHEN, CDR2 SYDVKM. The V gene lost 6 bases and the J gene lost 4 bases, with 13 bases spanning the gap. There are 14 residues in the CDR3. CDR3 in amino acids: CASRPGTRNQPQHF. The CDR3 bases are TGTGCCAGCAGACCCGGGACCCGGAATCAGCCCCAGCATTTT.

The chain recombines TRBV6-5 with TRBJ2-1; TRBD1 matches 7 bases. Germline V lookup: CDR1 MNHEY, CDR2 SVGAGI. The CDR3 has 12 residues. V lost 5 bases and J lost 11; bases outside the gene matches: 6. In nucleotides, the CDR3 is TGTGCCAGCAGTCGTCCGGGACAGAAGCAGTTCTTC. It specifies CASSRPGQKQFF.

This chain joins TRBV10-3 and TRBJ1-3; tentatively, D is TRBD1 (6 bases). The CDR3 has 18 amino acids. V was cut by 4 bases and J by 2 bases, with 21 bases left in between. Germline assignment: CDR1 ENHRY and CDR2 SYGVKD. DNA for the CDR3: TGTGCCATCAGTGGGAGACAAAAACAGGGACATGCTGGAAACACCATATATTTT. Translated, it gives CAISGRQKQGHAGNTIYF.

The V call is TRBV5-1, the J call TRBJ2-5; TRBD1 matches 8 bases. V trimming: 1 base; J trimming: 2 bases; junction bases outside the gene matches: 4. CDR1 is SGHRS, CDR2 YFSETQ, per germline. This CDR3 is built from 15 residues. The CDR3 reads CASSLPRTGQETQYF. CDR3 coding DNA: TGCGCCAGCAGCTTGCCTCGGACAGGGCAAGAGACCCAGTACTTC.

V is TRBV30 and J is TRBJ1-5; D gene uncertain. This CDR3 has 14 amino acids. With 1 base removed from V and 3 bases from J, the gap between germline ends came to 10 bases. Germline-derived CDR1 and CDR2 are GTSNPN and SVGIG (reference sequence). CDR3: CAWSGGSNNQPQHF. The CDR3 bases are TGTGCCTGGAGTGGCGGGAGTAACAATCAGCCCCAGCATTTT.

This chain uses TRBV19 with TRBJ1-5; 9 bases match TRBD1. The CDR3 loop spans 15 amino acids. Germline-derived CDR1 and CDR2 are LNHDA and SQIVND (reference sequence). With 7 bases clipped from V and 3 bases from J, the junction kept 7 bases outside the gene matches. DNA for the CDR3: TGTGCCAGTACCGACAGGGGGATAAACAATCAGCCCCAGCATTTT. This encodes CASTDRGINNQPQHF.

The rearrangement uses TRBV7-2 and TRBJ2-1; TRBD2 matches 8 bases. In germline, CDR1 is SGHTA, CDR2 FQGNSA. V gave up 5 bases and J gave up 4 bases; unmatched junction bases: 4. The CDR3 has 14 residues. CDR3 sequence: CASSVGGRYNEQFF. CDR3 nucleotide sequence: TGTGCCAGCAGCGTGGGCGGGAGGTACAATGAGCAGTTCTTC.

The chain has TRBV28 and TRBJ1-2; weak D call: TRBD1 (5 bases). Germline assignment: CDR1 MDHEN and CDR2 SYDVKM. Between the trimmed V and J ends, which lost 1 base and 0 bases, there was a span of 9 bases. The CDR3 spans 15 residues. This CDR3 reads CASSLLTATNYGYTF. The DNA of the CDR3 is TGTGCCAGCAGTTTATTGACAGCCACTAACTATGGCTACACCTTC.

The V gene is TRBV5-6, the J gene TRBJ2-3; D gene uncertain. Deletions cut 2 bases from V and 5 bases from J, with 6 bases between. The length of the CDR3 is 12 residues. Germline CDR1 is SGHDT and CDR2 is YYEEEE. CDR3 loop: CASSLGQDTQYF. As DNA, the CDR3 is TGTGCCAGCAGCTTAGGGCAAGATACGCAGTATTTT.

The chain uses TRBV9 and TRBJ1-1; 7 positions match TRBD1. Looked up from germline, CDR1 is SGDLS and CDR2 is YYNGEE. The CDR3 loop spans 14 amino acids. J was trimmed by 3 bases and V by 0 bases; bases with no gene match: 2. CDR3 amino acids: CASSVGDSYTEAFF. The CDR3 DNA reads as TGTGCCAGCAGCGTAGGGGACAGTTACACTGAAGCTTTCTTT.

This clone has more than one count but fewer than ten. Other nucleotide sequences in the sample specify the same CDR3. The chain links TRBV11-3 to TRBJ2-7; perhaps TRBD1 as D (5 bases). V lost 1 base to trimming and J lost 0 bases, with 7 bases between them. The germline V gene has CDR1 SGHNT and CDR2 YENEEA. The CDR3 has 14 amino acids. The CDR3 DNA follows: TGTGCCAGCAGCTTAGGACAGAGCTCCTACGAGCAGTACTTC. It encodes CASSLGQSSYEQYF.

V and J are TRBV6-5 and TRBJ2-3, with D uncertain. The CDR3 spans 15 residues. V was trimmed by 4 bases and J by 3 bases, leaving 14 bases between them. The germline V gene has CDR1 MNHEY and CDR2 SVGAGI. CDR3 residues: CASSSIQSGTDTQYF. The CDR3 DNA reads TGTGCCAGCAGTTCCATACAGAGTGGGACAGATACGCAGTATTTT.

The chain carries TRBV29-1 and TRBJ2-2; TRBD1 aligns across 10 bases. The CDR3 runs 14 residues. Per germline, CDR1 SQVTM and CDR2 ANQGSEA. The J segment lost 5 bases and the V segment lost 4 bases, leaving 4 bases of the junction unmatched. The CDR3 sequence is CSVGGQGFTGELFF. CDR3 nucleotides: TGCAGCGTTGGGGGACAGGGGTTTACCGGGGAGCTGTTTTTT.